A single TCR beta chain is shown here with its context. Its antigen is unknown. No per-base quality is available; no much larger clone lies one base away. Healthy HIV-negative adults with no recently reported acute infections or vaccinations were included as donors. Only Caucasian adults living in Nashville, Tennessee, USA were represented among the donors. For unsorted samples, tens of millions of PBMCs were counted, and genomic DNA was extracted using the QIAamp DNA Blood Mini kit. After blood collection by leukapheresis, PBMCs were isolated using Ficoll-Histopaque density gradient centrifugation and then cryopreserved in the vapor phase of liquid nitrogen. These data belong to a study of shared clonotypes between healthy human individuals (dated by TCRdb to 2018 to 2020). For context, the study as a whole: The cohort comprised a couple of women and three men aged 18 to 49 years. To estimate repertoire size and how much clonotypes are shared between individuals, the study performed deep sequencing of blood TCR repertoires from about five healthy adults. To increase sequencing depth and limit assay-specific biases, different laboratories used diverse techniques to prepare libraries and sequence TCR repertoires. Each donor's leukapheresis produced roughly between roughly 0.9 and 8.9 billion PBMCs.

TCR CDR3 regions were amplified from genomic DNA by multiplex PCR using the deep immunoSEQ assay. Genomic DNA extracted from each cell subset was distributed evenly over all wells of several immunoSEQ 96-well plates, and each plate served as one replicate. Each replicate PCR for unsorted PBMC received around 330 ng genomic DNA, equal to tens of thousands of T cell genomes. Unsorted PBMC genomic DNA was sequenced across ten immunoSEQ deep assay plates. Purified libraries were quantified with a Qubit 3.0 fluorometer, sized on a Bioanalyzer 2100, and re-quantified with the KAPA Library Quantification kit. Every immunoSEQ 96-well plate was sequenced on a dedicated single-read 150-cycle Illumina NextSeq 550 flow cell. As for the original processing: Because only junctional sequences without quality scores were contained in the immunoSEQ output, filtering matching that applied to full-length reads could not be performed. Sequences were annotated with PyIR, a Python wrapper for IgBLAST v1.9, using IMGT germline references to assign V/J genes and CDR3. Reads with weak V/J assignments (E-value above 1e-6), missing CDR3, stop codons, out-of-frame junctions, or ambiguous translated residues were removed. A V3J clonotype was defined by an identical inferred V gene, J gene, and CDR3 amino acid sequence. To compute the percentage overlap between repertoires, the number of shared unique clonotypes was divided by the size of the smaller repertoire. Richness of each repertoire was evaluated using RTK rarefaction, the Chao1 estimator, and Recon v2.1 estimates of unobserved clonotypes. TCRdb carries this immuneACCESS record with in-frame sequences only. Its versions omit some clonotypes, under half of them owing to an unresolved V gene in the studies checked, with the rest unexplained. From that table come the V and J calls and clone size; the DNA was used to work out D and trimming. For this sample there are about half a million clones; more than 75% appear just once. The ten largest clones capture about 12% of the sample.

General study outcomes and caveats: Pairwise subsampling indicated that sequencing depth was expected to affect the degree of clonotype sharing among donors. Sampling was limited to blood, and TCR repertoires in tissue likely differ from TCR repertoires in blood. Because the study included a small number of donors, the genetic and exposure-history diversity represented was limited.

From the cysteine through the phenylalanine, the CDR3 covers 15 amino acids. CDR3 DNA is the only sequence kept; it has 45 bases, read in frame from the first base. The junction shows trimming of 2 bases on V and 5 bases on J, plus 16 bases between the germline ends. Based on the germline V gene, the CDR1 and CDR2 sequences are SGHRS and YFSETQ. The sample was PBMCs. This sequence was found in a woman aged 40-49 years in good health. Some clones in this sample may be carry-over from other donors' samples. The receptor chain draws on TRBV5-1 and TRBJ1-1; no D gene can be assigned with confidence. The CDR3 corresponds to CASSFRPPGITEAFF. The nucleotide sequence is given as TGCGCCAGCAGCTTCAGACCGCCGGGGATTACTGAAGCTTTCTTT.